The sequence of this TCR beta chain was determined in a study of response to subunit inactivated influenza vaccine. Study findings and constraints: Each seasonal influenza vaccination, the authors suggested, recruits few new T cells.

TCRdb re-analysed the RT-PCR reads in MiXCR, keeping a single row per CDR3 protein. The repertoire includes hundreds of thousands of distinct CDR3 sequences, around a sixth of them detected once, and roughly a tenth sits in the top ten. As to this clonotype: Antigen specificity is unknown.

This CDR3 region has 15 residues. The V and J ends lost 6 bases and 0 bases respectively, with 15 bases between them. The germline CDR1 and CDR2 sequences are SGHRS and YFSETQ. This sample comprised PBMCs from blood, obtained roughly 5 days after vaccination. The chain joins TRBV5-1 to TRBJ1-2; D is possibly TRBD1 (6 bases). The receptor comes from a man in his forties or fifties who received an inactivated influenza vaccine. CDR3 bases: TGCGCCAGCACTCCCGGGACACCAACTAACTATGGCTACACCTTC. This codes for CASTPGTPTNYGYTF.